The clone carrying this T cell receptor (beta chain) was recorded many times. What it binds is not known. CDR3 and TCR beta VDJ profiling relied on genomic DNA as the template. TCRdb passed the reads through MiXCR, listing each CDR3 protein once. The sample has some 70,000 distinct CDR3 sequences, under 65% seen once. The data derive from a study of CD8+CD57+ T cells in acquired aplastic anemia. Study in general: Recorded DNA amounts for sorted CD4+ and CD8+ cells had an average of 3.2 ug.

Trimming took 5 bases from V and 2 from J; bases not matched to a gene: 6. The CDR3 is 16 amino acids. Germline lookup yields CDR1 SGHVS and CDR2 FQNEAQ. Study results and caveats: Between the patient and control groups, CD8+ Simpson's diversity did not differ significantly.

J is TRBJ2-1 and V is TRBV7-8; the match to TRBD1 covers 10 bases. The sequencing sample was made of sorted CD4+, CD8+, or CD8+CD57+ T cells (not recorded which) from PBMCs. The TCR was taken from a human donor in good health, serving as a control. The CDR3 reads CASSKGQGETYNEQFF. The CDR3 region has the DNA TGTGCCAGCAGCAAAGGACAGGGGGAAACCTACAATGAGCAGTTCTTC.